A single T cell receptor beta chain is shown here with its context. It lacks a known antigen. Within one base of it there is no much larger clone, and no base qualities were kept. Collaborating institutions collected whole blood in K2EDTA tubes following their own protocols. For TCRbeta analysis, collaborators shipped samples as frozen whole blood, isolated PBMCs, or DNA extracted from either of those sample types. The CDR3 runs 14 amino acids, cysteine and phenylalanine included. Just the 42-base CDR3 DNA is kept, in frame starting at base 1. V is clipped by 5 bases and J by 2 bases, and the sequence between their germline boundaries is 12 bases long. The CDR1 and CDR2 encoded by the germline V gene are SGHTA and FQGNSA. The data belong to a study of blood T cell repertoires in COVID-19 (dated by TCRdb to about 2020). With respect to the entire study: Samples covering the acute and convalescent phases of COVID-19 were provided by collaborators in the United States, Italy and Spain. The prospective study material was composed of cDNA or gDNA derived from T cells, B-cell-depleted T cells, or PBMCs. Where HLA class I and class II types were available, the types were taken from metadata supplied by the sample provider, not from assay-based typing. Subjects who had been exposed to COVID-19, were actively infected with it, or had recovered from it provided the deeply sampled blood TCRbeta repertoires that made up the dataset. The repertoires were released in a freely available public database meant as a resource for research on the immune response to SARS-CoV-2. The samples were drawn from the first 160 participants of the ongoing ImmuneRACE study and from some 1,300 subjects provided by 6 global collaborators. A de-identified subject ID, COVID-19 status, age in years and sex were almost always included in the sample metadata.

The immunoSEQ Assay, a bias-controlled multiplex PCR, was used to amplify TCRbeta CDR3 regions from genomic DNA. The original pipeline was this. The number of nucleated cells in each sample was estimated from the amplification of reference gene primers within the assay. Sequence reads were collapsed and filtered to measure the absolute abundance of every unique TCRbeta CDR3 rearrangement. For each sample, productive Simpson clonality was calculated by taking the square root of Simpson's diversity index across productive rearrangements. This immuneACCESS table, as held by TCRdb, lists in-frame sequences with V and J called but not all clones. Of the missing ones, under half trace to an unresolved V gene in checked studies; the others have no known cause. D and trimming were read from the DNA, whereas the V and J calls and clone size are those reported in that table. The sample table lists about 98,000 clones, approximately 82% of them with a count of one. The ten largest clonotypes hold approximately 9.6% of the sample.

What the work shows at the level of the full study, not this receptor alone: Clinical and demographic metadata were provided uncurated, with the amount varying by source and participant.

The receptor was derived from a man between 60 and 75 years old with active or convalescent COVID-19. The sample taken for sequencing was peripheral blood. Recombination connected TRBV7-2 to TRBJ2-5; the D gene is perhaps TRBD2, on 5 matching bases. The CDR3 has the sequence CASSPRGRQETQYF. The DNA sequence is TGTGCCAGCAGCCCCCGGGGAAGGCAAGAGACCCAGTACTTC.